The 9 T cell receptor beta chains below come from one sample, sequenced in a study of CD8 T cells in ankylosing spondylitis. TCRdb itself ran the 5' RACE reads through MiXCR, one entry per CDR3 protein. The table records a few hundred thousand distinct CDR3 sequences, 20% of them present only once. The sample comprised blood, either unsorted or a sorted T cell fraction (not recorded which). These receptor sequences come from a male donor with ankylosing spondylitis or in good health (not recorded which).

This sequence joins TRBV7-9 and TRBJ2-7; no clear D gene. The CDR3 loop spans 14 amino acids. Germline loops: CDR1 SEHNR, CDR2 FQNEAQ (reference sequence). The V and J ends lost 2 bases and 2 bases respectively, with 10 bases between them. The CDR3 bases are TGTGCCAGCAGCTTAAATAGGAAACCCTACGAGCAGTACTTC. It codes for CASSLNRKPYEQYF. Full variable domain (outside the CDR3, taken from reference TRBV7-9 and TRBJ2-7): DTGVSQNPRHKITKRGQNVTFRCDPISEHNRLYWYRQTLGQGPEFLTYFQNEAQLEKSRLLSDRFSAERPKGSFSTLEIQRTEQGDSAMYLCASSLNRKPYEQYFGPGTRLTVT.

This clonotype was seen more than once but under ten times. The chain employs TRBV3-1 and TRBJ2-1; the D gene is possibly TRBD2 (5 bases). There are 13 residues in the CDR3. The germline V gene has CDR1 LGHDT and CDR2 YNNKEL (reference sequence). V was trimmed by 3 bases and J by 13 bases, leaving 16 bases between them. DNA of the CDR3: TGTGCCAGCAGCCAGGACTTGCCCCGTGTCCAGTTCTTC. This codes for CASSQDLPRVQFF.

This clonotype appeared a few times. The rearrangement uses TRBV29-1 and TRBJ2-4; 9 bases agree with TRBD2. Germline V gene data show CDR1 as SQVTM and CDR2 as ANQGSEA. The V gene end was trimmed by 3 bases and the J gene end by 6 bases; junction bases not matched to a gene: 6. The CDR3 is 14 amino acids. The CDR3 DNA follows: TGCAGCGTTGATGGCGGGGGGGGACCAAACATTCAGTACTTC. It codes for CSVDGGGGPNIQYF.

V is TRBV7-9 and J is TRBJ2-7, with TRBD1 matching 7 bases. CDR3 length equals 15 residues. Germline CDR1 and CDR2: SEHNR and FQNEAQ (reference sequence). The J segment lost 6 bases and the V segment lost 4 bases, leaving 12 bases of the junction unmatched. The CDR3 DNA sequence: TGTGCCAGCAGCTCCCTACGGACAGGAAAGCTCGAGCAGTACTTC. Encoded protein: CASSSLRTGKLEQYF. Full variable domain (rest looked up from reference TRBV7-9 and TRBJ2-7): DTGVSQNPRHKITKRGQNVTFRCDPISEHNRLYWYRQTLGQGPEFLTYFQNEAQLEKSRLLSDRFSAERPKGSFSTLEIQRTEQGDSAMYLCASSSLRTGKLEQYFGPGTRLTVT.

Many counts were recorded for this clonotype. This chain uses TRBV6-5 with TRBJ2-3, with 9 bases lining up with TRBD1. The CDR3 is 15 amino acids. Germline CDR1 MNHEY, CDR2 SVGAGI. Germline trimming cut 7 bases from V and 1 base from J; bases unmatched to any gene: 6. CDR3 in DNA: TGTGCCAGCATTACAGGACAGGGGCGCACAGATACGCAGTATTTT. It is translated as CASITGQGRTDTQYF.

This clonotype was seen only a few times. This chain links TRBV27 with TRBJ1-6, with 7 bases identical to TRBD1. Germline trimming cut 6 bases from V and 3 bases from J; bases unmatched to any gene: 5. Germline V CDR1 and CDR2: MNHEY, SMNVEV (reference sequence). The CDR3 is made up of 15 amino acids. The CDR3 region is CASRGGANYNSPLHF. The CDR3 nucleotides are TGTGCCAGCAGAGGGGGCGCCAACTATAATTCACCCCTCCACTTT.

The J gene is TRBJ2-7, the V gene TRBV6-1; TRBD2 agrees at 12 bases. The germline V gene encodes CDR1 MNHNS and CDR2 SASEGT. The CDR3 is 12 residues long. Unmatched junction bases numbered 1, after V lost 6 bases and J lost 7 bases. The CDR3 sequence is CASRGTSGEQYF. In DNA, the CDR3 is TGTGCCAGCAGGGGGACTAGCGGGGAGCAGTACTTC.

J is TRBJ2-3 and V is TRBV7-8, with a possible D match to TRBD2 (6 bases). The V end was cut by 3 bases, the J end by 5 bases, with 18 bases between. Per the germline V gene, CDR1 is SGHVS and CDR2 is FQNEAQ. CDR3 length equals 16 residues. CDR3 region: CASSLLAPTRLDTQYF. CDR3 sequence (DNA): TGTGCCAGCAGCTTGCTAGCGCCAACCCGTTTAGATACGCAGTATTTT.

This clonotype was observed a few times. The J gene is TRBJ2-7, the V gene TRBV4-1, with 9 bases aligning to TRBD2. This CDR3 is built from 16 residues. CDR1 and CDR2 (germline): MGHRA, YSYEKL. The J segment lost 1 base and the V segment lost 3 bases, leaving 7 bases of the junction unmatched. For the CDR3, the DNA is TGCGCCAGCAGCCAGGGTAGCGGGGGACGATCCTACGAGCAGTACTTC. It is translated as CASSQGSGGRSYEQYF.